This section outlines one TCR beta chain sequence together with its context. Its antigen remains unidentified. The CDR3 is 14 residues long. Per the germline V gene, CDR1 is SNHLY and CDR2 is FYNNEI. The V end lost 4 bases, the J end lost 3 bases, and 12 bases lay between the germline ends. This entry is derived from a study of PD-1 blockade in classical Hodgkin lymphoma. About the study: Administration of nivolumab to patients was at 3 mg/kg intravenously every 2 weeks.

General observations from the study: Whoever responded completely had baseline diversity much like that seen in newly diagnosed patients.

Profiling relied on immunoSEQ multiplex PCR, and the TCRdb table lists in-frame clones only, not all of them. The sample records about 37,000 clones, about three quarters being singletons. Brentuximab vedotin exposure varied, and every patient relapsed after autologous stem cell transplantation. The rearrangement uses TRBV2 and TRBJ1-1; D is perhaps TRBD1 (5 bases). The receptor was derived from a human donor with classical Hodgkin lymphoma. This specimen consisted of peripheral blood mononuclear cells (PBMCs), obtained at baseline. The DNA of the CDR3 is TGTGCCAGCAGTGGCTCCAGGGTAGACACTGAAGCTTTCTTT. Protein sequence: CASSGSRVDTEAFF.